Listed below are T cell receptor beta chains from one sample, sequenced in a study of human T cells and chemical hapten exposure. TCRdb passed the RACE reads through MiXCR, listing each CDR3 protein once. The sample has under 450,000 distinct CDR3 sequences, 4.8% seen once. The sample in question was whole blood, obtained in connection with sensitization to the hapten diphenylcyclopropenone (DPC). These receptors originate from a woman in her forties or fifties with alopecia areata. Some clones in this sample may be carry-over from other donors' samples. The CDR3 runs from the conserved cysteine through the conserved F or W. A D gene is named only where the DNA matches it firmly. For some rows the clone size is stated as once, few or many, or as a class when expanded; others skip it.

TRBJ1-2 | TRBV7-3 | many | TRBD1 | CASSPQGGANYGYTF | TGTGCCAGCAGCCCCCAGGGGGGAGCTAACTATGGCTACACCTTC
TRBJ1-1 | TRBV29-1 | many | TRBD1 | CSVTDRLNTEAFF | TGCAGCGTTACGGACAGGTTGAACACTGAAGCTTTCTTT
TRBJ2-1 | TRBV3-1 | many | TRBD1 | CASSQGTGGNEQFF | TGTGCCAGCAGCCAAGGGACAGGGGGCAATGAGCAGTTCTTC
TRBJ2-3 | TRBV4-3 | NA | TRBD2 | CASSQIAGVPTDTQYF | TGCGCCAGCAGCCAAATAGCGGGAGTTCCCACAGATACGCAGTATTTT
TRBJ1-2 | TRBV6-5 | NA | NA | CASRAGIRYGYTF | TGTGCCAGCAGGGCCGGGATCCGCTATGGCTACACCTTC
TRBJ2-2 | TRBV12-3/TRBV12-4 | many | NA | CASSSHTGELFF | TGTGCCAGCAGTTCCCACACCGGGGAGCTGTTTTTT
TRBJ1-5 | TRBV28 | many | TRBD1 | CASSSLGTGSNQPQHF | TGTGCCAGCAGTTCTCTAGGGACAGGTAGCAATCAGCCCCAGCATTTT
TRBJ1-1 | TRBV7-2 | once | NA | CASSFYALQGRGTEAFF | TGTGCCAGCAGCTTTTACGCTTTACAGGGTAGGGGAACTGAAGCTTTCTTT
TRBJ1-2 | TRBV12-3/TRBV12-4 | many | NA | CASNPDRFNYGYTF | TGTGCCAGCAATCCGGACAGATTTAACTATGGCTACACCTTC
TRBJ2-7 | TRBV14 | many | TRBD2 | CASSQDVAGVWYF | TGTGCCAGCAGCCAAGACGTAGCGGGAGTATGGTACTTC